The source of this T cell receptor beta chain is a study of T-cell memory formation after mild COVID-19. General study points: Those CD4+ clones that contracted were mainly in CM and EM (CD8+ ones in EMRA).

MiXCR, applied by TCRdb to the 5' RACE reads, yields one record per CDR3 protein. The sample has roughly 620,000 distinct CDR3 sequences, about 20% seen once. This clonotype has a handful of counts. What it recognizes is unknown. J lost 5 bases, V lost 5 bases, and 14 bases had no gene match. Germline-derived CDR1 and CDR2 are MNHEY and SVGAGI. CDR3 size: 18 residues. The origin of this receptor is an adult woman who had mild COVID-19 (a few samples of this study predate the infection). Cell type and time point are not known. The chain carries TRBV6-5 and TRBJ2-5; the match to TRBD2 covers 13 bases. The sample was PBMCs or a T cell subset sorted from them (not recorded which). The CDR3: CASSERPWTSGSWETQYF. In nucleotides, the CDR3 is TGTGCCAGCAGTGAACGACCGTGGACTAGCGGGAGTTGGGAGACCCAGTACTTC.